The rows below give T cell receptor beta chains drawn from one sample of a study of blood T cell repertoires in COVID-19. The assay was immunoSEQ multiplex PCR, and TCRdb's table has in-frame clones only and misses some. The sample lists roughly 140,000 clones, roughly nine tenths occurring once. Sequencing was done on a sample of peripheral blood. These receptors were obtained from a woman aged 55-75 years with active COVID-19. Each CDR3 is given with its conserved first and last residue. The D gene is left open where the match is weak. Size tells how often a clone was seen (once, few, many) or the class of an expanded clone, and some rows leave it out.

>TRBJ1-4|TRBD1|NA|TRBV28
CASSMTGHEKLFF
TGTGCCAGCAGTATGACAGGGCATGAAAAACTGTTTTTT
>TRBJ2-3|NA|NA|TRBV10-1
CASSRDSFTDTQYF
TGCGCCAGCAGCCGGGACTCCTTCACAGATACGCAGTATTTT
>TRBJ2-3|NA|NA|TRBV5-8
CASSLEPRADTQYF
TGTGCCAGCAGCTTGGAACCCCGAGCAGATACGCAGTATTTT
>TRBJ2-7|NA|NA|TRBV28
CASSWDMDRIYEQYF
TGTGCCAGCAGTTGGGATATGGACAGAATTTACGAGCAGTACTTC
>TRBJ1-5|TRBD1|NA|TRBV28
CASSGRAGGSKPQHF
TGTGCCAGCAGTGGGCGGGCAGGGGGAAGTAAGCCCCAGCATTTT
>TRBJ2-5|TRBD2|NA|TRBV5-4
CASSFTSGQETQYF
TGTGCCAGCAGCTTTACTAGCGGACAAGAGACCCAGTACTTC
>TRBJ1-2|NA|NA|TRBV20-1
CSARVFGYTF
TGCAGTGCTAGAGTCTTCGGCTACACCTTC
>TRBJ2-3|TRBD2|NA|TRBV29-1
CSVDSSGTQYF
TGCAGCGTTGATTCTAGCGGTACGCAGTATTTT
>TRBJ2-7|TRBD2|NA|TRBV5-6
CASSLVGTRRYEQYF
TGTGCCAGCAGCTTGGTCGGGACTAGGCGCTACGAGCAGTACTTC
>TRBJ2-7|NA|NA|TRBV29-1
CSVEGQGNEQYF
TGCAGCGTTGAAGGGCAGGGGAACGAGCAGTACTTC
>TRBJ1-6|NA|once|TRBV6-5
CASSYIEDRPNSPLHF
TGTGCCAGCAGTTACATTGAGGACAGACCTAATTCACCCCTCCACTTT
>TRBJ2-5|TRBD2|NA|TRBV5-5
CASRVREIGTQYF
TGTGCCAGCAGAGTGCGGGAGATCGGGACCCAGTACTTC
>TRBJ2-1|TRBD2|NA|TRBV5-4
CASSAPSGNRDEQFF
TGTGCCAGCAGCGCCCCTAGCGGAAATAGGGATGAGCAGTTCTTC
>TRBJ1-2|TRBD1|NA|TRBV28
CASSPHGTGGNYGYTF
TGTGCCAGCAGTCCCCACGGGACAGGGGGTAACTATGGCTACACCTTC
>TRBJ2-7|NA|NA|TRBV12-3/TRBV12-4
CASSLDGEQYF
TGTGCCAGCAGTTTAGACGGGGAGCAGTACTTC
>TRBJ2-5|TRBD2|NA|TRBV7-2
CASSTGLAGQETQYF
TGTGCCAGCAGCACCGGACTAGCGGGGCAAGAGACCCAGTACTTC
>TRBJ1-1|NA|NA|TRBV15
CATSRDLSGARGAFF
TGTGCCACCAGCAGAGATCTGTCAGGGGCCCGAGGAGCTTTCTTT
>TRBJ2-7|NA|few|TRBV20-1
CSAATDYEQYF
TGCAGTGCCGCGACAGACTACGAGCAGTACTTC
>TRBJ2-2|TRBD1|NA|TRBV11-2
CASSSSGGPDTGELFF
TGTGCCAGCAGCTCCTCAGGGGGCCCGGACACCGGGGAGCTGTTTTTT
>TRBJ2-2|NA|NA|TRBV7-2
CASKLEAALNTGELFF
TGTGCCAGCAAACTCGAAGCGGCTTTGAACACCGGGGAGCTGTTTTTT
>TRBJ2-1|TRBD2|NA|TRBV19
CASSIAGGTNEQFF
TGTGCCAGTAGTATCGCGGGAGGAACGAATGAGCAGTTCTTC
>TRBJ2-3|TRBD2|NA|TRBV2
CASRGLAVDTQYF
TGTGCCAGCCGGGGACTAGCGGTCGATACGCAGTATTTT
>TRBJ1-1|TRBD1|NA|TRBV5-1
CASSWTGGETEAFF
TGCGCCAGCAGCTGGACAGGGGGCGAGACTGAAGCTTTCTTT